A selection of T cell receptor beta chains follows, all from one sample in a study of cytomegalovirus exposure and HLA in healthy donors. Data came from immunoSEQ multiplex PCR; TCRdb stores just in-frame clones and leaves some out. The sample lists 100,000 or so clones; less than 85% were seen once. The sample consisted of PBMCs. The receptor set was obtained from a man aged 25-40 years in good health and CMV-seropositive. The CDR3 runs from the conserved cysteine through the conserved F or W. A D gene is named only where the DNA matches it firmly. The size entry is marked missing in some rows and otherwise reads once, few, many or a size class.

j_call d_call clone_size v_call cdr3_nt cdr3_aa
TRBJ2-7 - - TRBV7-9 TGTGCCAGCAGTCCAGAGGTGATCGGCTACGAGCAGTACTTC CASSPEVIGYEQYF
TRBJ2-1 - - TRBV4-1 TGCGCCAGCAGCCCTGGGCGGGGGCTTACCTACAATGAGCAGTTCTTC CASSPGRGLTYNEQFF
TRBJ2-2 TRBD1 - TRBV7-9 TGTTCCAGCAGCTCCTACTGGACCGGGACAGGGGGCAAGAACGGGGAGCTGTTTTTT CSSSSYWTGTGGKNGELFF
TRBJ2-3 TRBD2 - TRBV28 TGTGCCAGCAGTCTGGCCGGGTCCAGCGGGAGAACGCAGTATTTT CASSLAGSSGRTQYF
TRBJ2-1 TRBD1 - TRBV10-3 TGTGCCATCACGGGCTCGACAGGGGGGGGTGAGCAGTTCTTC CAITGSTGGGEQFF
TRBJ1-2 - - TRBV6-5 TGTGCCAGCAGTTTCCAGGGGAGTGGCTACACCTTC CASSFQGSGYTF
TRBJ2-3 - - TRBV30 TGTGCCTGGAGTAGTAGAGAGGGCTCGGATACGCAGTATTTT CAWSSREGSDTQYF
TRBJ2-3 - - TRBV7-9 TGTTCCAGCAGCTTACAGGGTGACACAGATACGCAGTATTTT CSSSLQGDTDTQYF
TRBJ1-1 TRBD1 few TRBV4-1 TGCGCCAGCAGCAAAGGGGACAGAGATACTGAAGCTTTCTTT CASSKGDRDTEAFF
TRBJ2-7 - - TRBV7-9 TGTGCCAGCAGCAGGCAGGGCCCCAGAAACGAGCAGTACTTC CASSRQGPRNEQYF
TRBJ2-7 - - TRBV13 TGTGCCAGCAGCTCCCGGACAGACTACGAGCAGTACTTC CASSSRTDYEQYF
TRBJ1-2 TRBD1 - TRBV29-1 TGCAGCGTTGAAGACTGGACAGGGAAGGGGCCTAACTATGGCTACACCTTC CSVEDWTGKGPNYGYTF
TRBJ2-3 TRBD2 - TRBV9 TGTGCCAGCAGCGCCAATCGGGCGGGAGGGGTAGAAGATACGCAGTATTTT CASSANRAGGVEDTQYF
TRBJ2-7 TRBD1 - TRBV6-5 TGTGCCAGCAGTTCCTCGACAGGGGGCCCCTCCTACGAGCAGTACTTC CASSSSTGGPSYEQYF
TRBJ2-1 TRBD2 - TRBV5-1 TGCGCCAGCAGCCCGGGACTAGCGGGGGGCCCCGTCAGCTCCTACAATGAGCAGTTCTTC CASSPGLAGGPVSSYNEQFF
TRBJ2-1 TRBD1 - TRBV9 TGTGCCAGCAGCGCACAGGGACAGCCGCCCTACAATGAGCAGTTCTTC CASSAQGQPPYNEQFF
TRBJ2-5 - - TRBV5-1 TGCGCCAGCAGCTTGGCCCTAGAAGAGACCCAGTACTTC CASSLALEETQYF
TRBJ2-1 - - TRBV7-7 TGTGCTAGCAGCCTCTCGGGGGAGAACAATGAGCAGTTCTTC CASSLSGENNEQFF
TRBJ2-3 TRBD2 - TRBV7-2 TGTGCCAGCAGCTTAGGTCAAGCGGGGGGGGTCACAGATACGCAGTATTTT CASSLGQAGGVTDTQYF
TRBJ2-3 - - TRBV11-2 TGTGCCAGCAGCTTAGATCTTGAGGGTGTCACAGATACGCAGTATTTT CASSLDLEGVTDTQYF
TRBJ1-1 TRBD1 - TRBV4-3 TGCGCCAGCAGCCAAAGGCAGGGGGCGGGTGAAGCTTTCTTT CASSQRQGAGEAFF
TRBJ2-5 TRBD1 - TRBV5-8 TGTGCCAGCAGCATTGGGGACAGGGCAGTGAGTGAGACCCAGTACTTC CASSIGDRAVSETQYF
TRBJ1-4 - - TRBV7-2 TGTGCCAGCAGCTTAGGCGGGGAAGCTAATGAAAAACTGTTTTTT CASSLGGEANEKLFF
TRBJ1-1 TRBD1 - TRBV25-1 TGTGCCAGCAGTCCAGACAGGGTCGCCACTGAAGCTTTCTTT CASSPDRVATEAFF
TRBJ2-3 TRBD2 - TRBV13 TGTGCCAGCAGCTCCCATAGCGGGAGGGATCGCACAGATACGCAGTATTTT CASSSHSGRDRTDTQYF
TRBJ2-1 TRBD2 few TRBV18 TGTGCCAGCTCACCCCCGACGGGAGGATCAAATGAGCAGTTCTTC CASSPPTGGSNEQFF
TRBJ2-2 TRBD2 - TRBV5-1 TGCGCCAGCAGCTTTGGACTAGCGCCAAACACCGGGGAGCTGTTTTTT CASSFGLAPNTGELFF
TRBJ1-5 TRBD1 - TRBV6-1 TGTGCCAGCAGTGAAAGGGGACAGAATAGCAATCAGCCCCAGCATTTT CASSERGQNSNQPQHF
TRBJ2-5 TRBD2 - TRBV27 TGTGCCAGCAGTTTAGTCGGACTAGCGGGGGAAGAGACCCAGTACTTC CASSLVGLAGEETQYF
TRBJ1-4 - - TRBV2 TGTGCCAGCATGCCAGGGACTGCGTTGGAAAAACTGTTTTTT CASMPGTALEKLFF
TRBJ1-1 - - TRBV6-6 TGTGCCAGCGCCCCCGTGGGGGGGCACACTGAAGCTTTCTTT CASAPVGGHTEAFF
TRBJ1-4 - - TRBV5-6 TGTGCCAGCAGGGCCCCAGGGAACGAAAAATTGTTTTTT CASRAPGNEKLFF
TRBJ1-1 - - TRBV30 TGTGCCTGGAGTGGCAGGACGGGGACTGAAGCTTTCTTT CAWSGRTGTEAFF
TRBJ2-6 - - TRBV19 TGTGCCAGTACCGATCGGGGGACTGGGGCCAACGTCCTGACTTTC CASTDRGTGANVLTF
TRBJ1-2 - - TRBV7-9 TGTGCCAGCAGCAACAGGGACTATGGCTACACCTTC CASSNRDYGYTF
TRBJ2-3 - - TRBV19 TGTGCCAGTAGTAGGCTTTCCTTCACAGATACGCAGTATTTT CASSRLSFTDTQYF
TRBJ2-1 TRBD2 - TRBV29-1 TGCAGCGTTGCCGGACTAGCGACCTACAATGAGCAGTTCTTC CSVAGLATYNEQFF
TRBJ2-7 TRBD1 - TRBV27 TGTGCCAGCAGTTTGACAGGGCGGAACGAGCAGTACTTC CASSLTGRNEQYF
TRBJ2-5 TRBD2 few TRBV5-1 TGCGCCAGCAGGGCTAGCGGAGAAATTCAAGAGACCCAGTACTTC CASRASGEIQETQYF
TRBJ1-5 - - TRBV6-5 TGTGCCAGCAGTTACTCACCGGGTTACAATCAGCCCCAGCATTTT CASSYSPGYNQPQHF
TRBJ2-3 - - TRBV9 TGTGCCAGCAGCGTTGGGGCGTCGGGACAAGCAGATACGCAGTATTTT CASSVGASGQADTQYF
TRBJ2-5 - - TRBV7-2 TGTGCCAGCAGCGTGTCTCCGGGTGGAGAGCAGTACTTC CASSVSPGGEQYF
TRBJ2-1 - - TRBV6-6 TGTGCCAGCAGCCTCTCCCATGAGCAGTTCTTC CASSLSHEQFF
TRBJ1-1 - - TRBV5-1 TGCGCCAGCAGCTTGGGGGGGGGACGCACTGAAGCTTTCTTT CASSLGGGRTEAFF
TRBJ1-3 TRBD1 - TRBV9 TGTGCCAGCAGCGTAGATGGGACAGCTGGAAACACCATATATTTT CASSVDGTAGNTIYF
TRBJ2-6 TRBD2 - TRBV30 TGTGCCTGGAGTACCGGCCTAGCGGGAGGTGTGGAAGGGGCCAACGTCCTGACTTTC CAWSTGLAGGVEGANVLTF
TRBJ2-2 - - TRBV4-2 TGTGCCAGCAGCCCGCGGCACGGGGAGCTGTTTTTT CASSPRHGELFF